These 9 T cell receptor beta chains were all obtained from the same sample, sequenced in a study of early T cells in non-severe SARS-CoV-2 infection. MiXCR, applied by TCRdb to the 5' RACE reads, yields one record per CDR3 protein. The table records over 55,000 distinct CDR3 sequences, roughly 12% of them present only once. Sample: whole blood. These receptors were collected from an adult who was a healthcare worker with PCR-confirmed SARS-CoV-2 infection or an uninfected control (not recorded which).

To note about this clonotype: A read error is possible here, since a much larger clone lies one base away. The chain carries TRBV16 and TRBJ2-6, with a tentative D call TRBD1 (5 bases). Germline V gene data show CDR1 as KGHSY and CDR2 as FQNENV. The CDR3 is made up of 14 amino acids. The CDR3: CASSQSVGANVPTF. The CDR3 DNA sequence: TGTGCCAGCAGCCAATCTGTTGGGGCCAACGTCCCGACTTTC. Based on the CDR3 plus reference TRBV16 and TRBJ2-6, the full variable domain is GEEVAQTPKHLVRGEGQKAKLYCAPIKGHSYVFWYQQVLKNEFKFLISFQNENVFDETGMPKERFSAKCLPNSPCSLEIQATKLEDSAVYFCASSQSVGANVPTFGAGSRLTVL.

There are a few counts of this clonotype. The chain couples TRBV20-1 to TRBJ1-6; D may be TRBD1 (5 bases). Trimming left V 6 bases short and J 2 bases short, with 14 bases between. Per the germline V gene, CDR1 is DFQATT and CDR2 is SNEGSKA (reference sequence). The CDR3 has 15 amino acids. The CDR3 spells CSASVTDTYNSPLHF. In nucleotides, the CDR3 is TGCAGTGCCTCCGTGACAGACACCTATAATTCACCCCTCCACTTT.

Note on this clonotype: A single base separates this from a much larger clone, so it may be a read error. The chain uses TRBV6-6 and TRBJ1-1; 7 positions match TRBD1. Germline trimming cut 6 bases from V and 3 bases from J; bases unmatched to any gene: 13. In germline, CDR1 is MNHNY, CDR2 SVGAGI (reference sequence). The CDR3 sequence is 16 residues long. This CDR3 is CASRSLKGAGHTEAFF. The CDR3 bases are TGTGCCAGCAGATCCCTCAAGGGGGCCGGGCACACTGAAGCTTTCTTT.

The V gene is TRBV6-6, the J gene TRBJ1-5; D is possibly TRBD1 (6 bases). In germline, CDR1 is MNHNY, CDR2 SVGAGI (reference sequence). The CDR3 length is 12 residues. V was clipped by 5 bases and J by 4 bases, with 6 bases between them. The DNA for the CDR3 is TGTGCCAGCAGTCAGGGGAATCAGCCCCAGCATTTT. Its translation: CASSQGNQPQHF.

The chain employs TRBV29-1 and TRBJ2-2; no clear D gene. With 5 bases removed from V and 6 bases from J, the gap between germline ends came to 10 bases. There are 12 residues in the CDR3. Germline lookup yields CDR1 SQVTM and CDR2 ANQGSEA. CDR3 region: CSVHTMAGELFF. The CDR3 bases are TGCAGCGTTCACACAATGGCCGGGGAGCTGTTTTTT.

In its sample, this clonotype was seen many times. The genes are TRBV18 and TRBJ2-7; TRBD2 matches 9 bases. The junction had 6 bases not matched to a gene; V was cut back by 4 bases and J by 2 bases. The germline V gene has CDR1 KGHSH and CDR2 LQKENI. The CDR3 contains 15 residues. CDR3 nucleotides: TGTGCCAGCTCACGAACCGGGACTAGCCCCTACGAGCAGTACTTC. As protein: CASSRTGTSPYEQYF.

This clonotype has at least ten counts. The gene calls are TRBV11-3 and TRBJ1-1; D gene unclear. The CDR3 loop spans 12 amino acids. CDR1 is SGHNT, CDR2 YENEEA, per germline. Trimming stripped 8 bases from V and 1 base from J, with 8 bases between. Here the CDR3 reads CASGGQNTEAFF. The CDR3 bases are TGTGCCAGCGGTGGGCAGAACACTGAAGCTTTCTTT.

Ten or more counts support this clonotype. This sequence joins TRBV19 and TRBJ2-7; weak D call: TRBD1 (6 bases). The V end was cut by 9 bases, the J end by 0 bases, with 12 bases between. Per the germline V gene, CDR1 is LNHDA and CDR2 is SQIVND (reference sequence). The CDR3 is made up of 13 amino acids. CDR3 in amino acids: CASRDTSSYEQYF. CDR3 coding DNA: TGTGCCAGCCGGGACACCTCCTCCTACGAGCAGTACTTC.

This clonotype was picked up many times. V is TRBV19 and J is TRBJ1-1, with D possibly TRBD1 on 5 matching bases. Per germline, CDR1 LNHDA and CDR2 SQIVND (reference sequence). The ends were cut back, 4 bases at V and 1 base at J, with 13 bases in the middle. The CDR3 loop spans 15 amino acids. The CDR3 spells CASSTRGGANTEAFF. For the CDR3, the DNA is TGTGCCAGTAGTACCCGAGGAGGGGCGAACACTGAAGCTTTCTTT.